This TCR beta chain was documented in a study of Tregs in tolerant kidney transplant recipients. Libraries were prepared by immunoSEQ multiplex PCR; TCRdb keeps only in-frame clonotypes and omits some of them. The sample yields approximately 65,000 clones, roughly 84% seen once. A remark on this clone: Its specificity is not known.

This CDR3 is built from 12 residues. Trimming removed 4 bases from V and 8 bases from J, with 9 bases in between. Germline CDR1 SEHNR, CDR2 FQNEAQ (reference sequence). Unstimulated Tregs (CD4+CD25+CD127-) and CD4+CD25- non-Tregs were sorted from PBMCs. Study-wide findings and caveats: No direct test of biological reproducibility was done here. The most relevant donor-specific Treg TCRbeta repertoire apparently came from expansion with activated donor B cells. Few patients were studied, so findings need validation in larger groups.

V is TRBV7-9 and J is TRBJ2-1, with D uncertain. The sequencing sample was made of CD4+ T cells from blood. The sequence was obtained from a human donor in good health. DNA of the CDR3: TGTGCCAGCAGCTGGGTGACCGATGAGCAGTTCTTC. Protein product: CASSWVTDEQFF.